This is a list of T cell receptor beta chains from one sample in a study of PD-1 blockade in mismatch repair-deficient tumors. The repertoire was sequenced with immunoSEQ multiplex PCR; TCRdb's copy has only in-frame clones and lacks some. The sample lists around 30,000 clones; 75% to 90% were seen once. The specimen comprised PBMCs, sampled 6 weeks after starting pembrolizumab. The receptors stem from an adult with mismatch repair-deficient cancer. Both conserved end residues are part of each CDR3. Fields, in order: clone size, J gene, CDR3 length, V gene, D gene, CDR3 protein, CDR3 DNA. D genes are given only for firm matches. Some rows have no size entry. The others give once, few or many, or a class for an expanded clone.

>once|TRBJ1-1|13|TRBV19|.
CASSIPGNTEAFF
TGTGCCAGTAGTATACCAGGTAATACTGAAGCTTTCTTT
>.|TRBJ1-6|14|TRBV18|.
CASSPNQGNSPLHF
TGTGCCAGCTCACCGAATCAGGGGAATTCACCCCTCCACTTT
>.|TRBJ2-7|12|TRBV2|.
CASSDHIPSPYF
TGTGCCAGCAGTGATCACATTCCCAGTCCGTACTTC
>.|TRBJ2-7|14|TRBV28|TRBD1
CASSSGQGVNEQYF
TGTGCCAGCAGCTCGGGACAGGGGGTGAACGAGCAGTACTTC
>.|TRBJ1-4|14|TRBV18|TRBD1
CASSPGQTNEKLFF
TGTGCCAGCTCACCGGGACAGACTAATGAAAAACTGTTTTTT
>.|TRBJ1-2|15|TRBV29-1|TRBD1
CSVVKGGQLNYGYTF
TGCAGCGTTGTAAAAGGGGGCCAGTTAAACTATGGCTACACCTTC
>.|TRBJ2-1|18|TRBV11-2|TRBD2
CASSLGSSMWGGLNEQFF
TGTGCCAGCAGCTTAGGGTCGTCGATGTGGGGAGGGTTGAATGAGCAGTTCTTC
>.|TRBJ1-5|13|TRBV18|.
CASSEGRNQPQHF
TGTGCCAGCTCGGAGGGACGTAATCAGCCCCAGCATTTT
>.|TRBJ1-2|14|TRBV6-1|.
CASSEDRAPYGYTF
TGTGCCAGCAGTGAAGACCGCGCCCCCTATGGCTACACCTTC
>.|TRBJ2-2|15|TRBV2|.
CASSEEGRTTGELFF
TGTGCCAGCAGTGAAGAGGGGCGAACCACCGGGGAGCTGTTTTTT
>.|TRBJ2-2|15|TRBV18|TRBD1
CASSPPGTGTGELFF
TGTGCCAGCTCACCACCCGGGACAGGCACCGGGGAGCTGTTTTTT
>.|TRBJ1-6|14|TRBV18|TRBD1
CASSRDRPNSPLHF
TGTGCCAGCTCAAGGGACAGGCCAAATTCACCCCTCCACTTT
>.|TRBJ2-3|12|TRBV7-3|.
CASSFPGDTQYF
TGTGCCAGCAGCTTTCCGGGGGATACGCAGTATTTT
>.|TRBJ2-1|15|TRBV7-3|TRBD2
CASSSTSGAYNEQFF
TGTGCCAGCAGCTCGACTAGCGGGGCTTACAATGAGCAGTTCTTC
>few|TRBJ2-7|13|TRBV11-3|.
CASTSPREFEQYF
TGTGCCAGCACCTCCCCCAGGGAATTCGAGCAGTACTTC
>.|TRBJ2-4|18|TRBV7-8|.
CASSLEGRGVGSKNIQYF
TGTGCCAGCAGCTTAGAAGGTCGGGGTGTAGGGTCCAAAAACATTCAGTACTTC
>.|TRBJ1-5|17|TRBV21-1|.
CASSLRKIKQGSQPQHF
TGTGCCAGCAGCCTAAGAAAGATTAAACAGGGGTCTCAGCCCCAGCATTTT
>.|TRBJ1-2|16|TRBV6-4|.
CASSESDPKADYGYTF
TGTGCCAGCAGTGAGTCCGACCCAAAAGCGGACTATGGCTACACCTTC
>.|TRBJ1-5|14|TRBV19|.
CASSRTNGNQPQHF
TGTGCCAGTAGTCGGACAAACGGCAATCAGCCCCAGCATTTT
>once|TRBJ2-5|15|TRBV5-1|.
CASSFLLAEQETQYF
TGCGCCAGCAGCTTCCTCTTAGCGGAACAAGAGACCCAGTACTTC
>.|TRBJ1-2|12|TRBV2|.
CASSGASYGYTF
TGTGCCAGCAGTGGGGCTTCATATGGCTACACCTTC
>.|TRBJ2-7|14|TRBV6-6|TRBD2
CASSPGGGTYEQYF
TGTGCCAGCAGCCCGGGGGGAGGGACCTACGAGCAGTACTTC
>.|TRBJ2-5|14|TRBV10-3|TRBD1
CAISGTGAQETQYF
TGTGCCATCAGTGGGACAGGGGCCCAGGAGACCCAGTACTTC
>few|TRBJ1-2|14|TRBV7-9|.
CASSLQGRGYGYTF
TGTGCCAGCAGCCTCCAGGGTCGAGGCTATGGCTACACCTTC
>.|TRBJ1-3|16|TRBV12-5|TRBD1
CASGFTSTGGGNTIYF
TGTGCTAGTGGTTTTACATCGACAGGGGGTGGAAACACCATATATTTT
>.|TRBJ1-1|17|TRBV19|TRBD1
CASSISRTGVSNTEAFF
TGTGCCAGTAGTATCTCCCGGACAGGGGTTTCGAACACTGAAGCTTTCTTT
>.|TRBJ1-3|16|TRBV5-1|.
CASSLLAGEAGNTIYF
TGCGCCAGCAGCTTGTTGGCAGGGGAAGCTGGAAACACCATATATTTT
>.|TRBJ2-7|12|TRBV28|.
CASSGGGDEQYF
TGTGCCAGCAGTGGAGGGGGCGACGAGCAGTACTTC
>.|TRBJ2-7|15|TRBV4-2|TRBD2
CASSQAGTTFIGQYF
TGTGCCAGCAGCCAAGCCGGGACTACTTTCATTGGGCAGTACTTC
>.|TRBJ1-5|14|TRBV2|.
CATAIEGGNQPQHF
TGTGCCACCGCCATAGAAGGGGGCAATCAGCCCCAGCATTTT
>once|TRBJ1-2|15|TRBV5-4|TRBD1
CASSSGPGQGYGYTF
TGTGCCAGCAGCTCCGGACCGGGACAGGGGTATGGCTACACCTTC
>.|TRBJ2-3|14|TRBV27|TRBD2
CASSLALAVDTQYF
TGTGCCAGCAGTTTGGCACTAGCGGTAGATACGCAGTATTTT
>.|TRBJ2-5|13|TRBV14|.
CASSQDLPETQYF
TGTGCCAGCAGCCAAGATCTCCCCGAGACCCAGTACTTC
>.|TRBJ2-1|16|TRBV10-3|TRBD2
CAISEFSSGTTNEQFF
TGTGCCATCAGTGAGTTTAGTAGCGGGACCACCAATGAGCAGTTCTTC
>.|TRBJ1-3|14|TRBV27|TRBD1
CASSLTGAGNTIYF
TGTGCCAGCAGTTTAACAGGGGCTGGAAACACCATATATTTT
>few|TRBJ2-7|13|TRBV6-5|TRBD1
CASNTGGGYEQYF
TGTGCCAGCAACACAGGGGGCGGTTACGAGCAGTACTTC
>.|TRBJ1-4|16|TRBV5-8|TRBD1
CASSPGQAATNEKLFF
TGTGCCAGCAGCCCGGGACAGGCAGCAACTAATGAAAAACTGTTTTTT
>.|TRBJ2-5|15|TRBV28|.
CASRSGASDLETQYF
TGTGCCAGCAGGTCCGGGGCTAGCGATCTGGAGACCCAGTACTTC
>.|TRBJ2-1|17|TRBV6-1|TRBD2
CASSEGGLAGTYNEQFF
TGTGCCAGCAGTGAAGGGGGACTAGCGGGGACCTACAATGAGCAGTTCTTC
>.|TRBJ2-7|16|TRBV19|TRBD2
CASSSRLAGRPYEQYF
TGTGCCAGTAGTTCCCGACTAGCGGGGAGACCCTACGAGCAGTACTTC
>.|TRBJ1-1|14|TRBV2|.
CASRGDPGGPEAFF
TGTGCCAGCAGAGGGGACCCGGGGGGTCCTGAAGCTTTCTTT
>.|TRBJ2-3|14|TRBV30|TRBD2
CAWSVGSGTDTQYF
TGTGCCTGGAGTGTAGGTAGCGGGACAGATACGCAGTATTTT
>.|TRBJ2-7|15|TRBV5-1|.
CASSTGHTSSYEQYF
TGCGCCAGCAGCACGGGACACACGAGCTCCTACGAGCAGTACTTC
>.|TRBJ2-3|16|TRBV30|TRBD2
CAWRDRLRLAGDTQYF
TGTGCCTGGAGGGACAGACTAAGACTAGCGGGCGATACGCAGTATTTT
>once|TRBJ2-7|14|TRBV28|TRBD1
CASSGTGVAYEQYF
TGTGCCAGCAGTGGGACAGGGGTCGCCTACGAGCAGTACTTC
>.|TRBJ2-1|18|TRBV19|TRBD2
CASSITSGRAAPYNEQFF
TGTGCCAGTAGTATAACTAGCGGGAGGGCCGCCCCCTACAATGAGCAGTTCTTC
>.|TRBJ2-7|13|TRBV7-3|.
CASSLTVGHEQYF
TGTGCCAGCAGCTTAACGGTGGGGCACGAGCAGTACTTC
>.|TRBJ1-3|15|TRBV19|TRBD1
CASSRDRELPNTIYF
TGTGCCAGTAGCCGCGACAGGGAATTACCGAACACCATATATTTT
>.|TRBJ2-7|12|TRBV5-1|TRBD2
CASGRGRDEQYF
TGCGCCAGCGGGAGGGGAAGAGACGAGCAGTACTTC